These T cell receptor beta chains were read from a single sample in a study of immune evolution from preneoplasia to lung adenocarcinoma. Sequencing was performed with immunoSEQ multiplex PCR; in TCRdb, only in-frame clones are kept and a portion is missing. This sample has about 2,000 clones, with more than 60% found just once. Material: FFPE minimally invasive lung adenocarcinoma tissue. The receptors were sampled from a person aged 60 to 80 with lung adenocarcinoma. The CDR3 runs from the conserved cysteine through the conserved F or W. A D gene is named only where the DNA matches it firmly. The size of a clone is reported for some rows only, either as once, few or many, or as a class for expanded clones.

len: 16; v_gene: TRBV27; j_gene: TRBJ2-1; abundance: .; d_gene: .; CDR3aa: CASSLWQGSSYNEQFF; CDR3nt: TGTGCCAGCAGTTTATGGCAGGGGAGCTCCTACAATGAGCAGTTCTTC
len: 14; v_gene: TRBV6-4; j_gene: TRBJ1-1; abundance: .; d_gene: TRBD1; CDR3aa: CASSDSETGASTFF; CDR3nt: TGTGCCAGCAGTGACTCAGAGACAGGGGCGTCGACTTTCTTT
len: 15; v_gene: TRBV11-2; j_gene: TRBJ2-1; abundance: few; d_gene: .; CDR3aa: CASSLEGRPNNEQFF; CDR3nt: TGTGCCAGCAGCTTAGAAGGACGGCCAAACAATGAGCAGTTCTTC
len: 15; v_gene: TRBV18; j_gene: TRBJ1-2; abundance: .; d_gene: .; CDR3aa: CASSPPEPGSYGYTF; CDR3nt: TGTGCCAGCTCACCACCGGAACCGGGGAGCTATGGCTACACCTTC
len: 14; v_gene: TRBV5-1; j_gene: TRBJ2-5; abundance: .; d_gene: .; CDR3aa: CASNARAEQETQYF; CDR3nt: TGCGCCAGTAATGCTAGGGCAGAGCAAGAGACCCAGTACTTC
len: 13; v_gene: TRBV5-4; j_gene: TRBJ2-7; abundance: .; d_gene: .; CDR3aa: CASSLRGAYEQYF; CDR3nt: TGTGCCAGCAGCTTGAGGGGAGCCTACGAGCAGTACTTC
len: 16; v_gene: TRBV4-2; j_gene: TRBJ1-6; abundance: .; d_gene: TRBD1; CDR3aa: CASSQGSTGGSSPLHF; CDR3nt: TGTGCCAGCAGCCAAGGCTCGACAGGGGGAAGTTCACCCCTCCACTTT
len: 15; v_gene: TRBV6-1; j_gene: TRBJ1-1; abundance: .; d_gene: .; CDR3aa: CASSERGGGDTEAFF; CDR3nt: TGTGCCAGCAGTGAAAGGGGCGGGGGGGACACTGAAGCTTTCTTT
len: 18; v_gene: TRBV27; j_gene: TRBJ1-1; abundance: once; d_gene: .; CDR3aa: CASSRRVRRELMNTEAFF; CDR3nt: TGTGCCAGCAGTCGACGGGTACGGAGGGAACTCATGAACACTGAAGCTTTCTTT
len: 16; v_gene: TRBV7-2; j_gene: TRBJ2-3; abundance: .; d_gene: TRBD2; CDR3aa: CASSPRLAGDTDTQYF; CDR3nt: TGTGCCAGCAGCCCAAGACTAGCGGGGGACACAGATACGCAGTATTTT
len: 15; v_gene: TRBV11-2; j_gene: TRBJ2-3; abundance: .; d_gene: TRBD2; CDR3aa: CASSFTGLDTDTQYF; CDR3nt: TGTGCCAGCAGCTTTACGGGACTAGACACAGATACGCAGTATTTT
len: 13; v_gene: TRBV29-1; j_gene: TRBJ1-6; abundance: .; d_gene: .; CDR3aa: CSVGRDPNSPLHF; CDR3nt: TGCAGCGTTGGCAGGGATCCTAATTCACCCCTCCACTTT
len: 18; v_gene: TRBV5-1; j_gene: TRBJ2-3; abundance: .; d_gene: .; CDR3aa: CASSLRDRRGVNTDTQYF; CDR3nt: TGCGCCAGCAGCCTCCGGGACAGGCGGGGGGTAAACACAGATACGCAGTATTTT
len: 15; v_gene: TRBV11-2; j_gene: TRBJ2-7; abundance: .; d_gene: .; CDR3aa: CASSHGTPFRYEQYF; CDR3nt: TGTGCCAGCAGCCATGGGACCCCCTTTCGCTACGAGCAGTACTTC
len: 17; v_gene: TRBV7-9; j_gene: TRBJ2-3; abundance: .; d_gene: TRBD2; CDR3aa: CASRDWGARGGLDTQYF; CDR3nt: TGTGCCAGCAGAGATTGGGGGGCGCGGGGGGGCCTAGATACGCAGTATTTT
len: 15; v_gene: TRBV11-1; j_gene: TRBJ2-2; abundance: few; d_gene: .; CDR3aa: CASSFGTQDTGELFF; CDR3nt: TGTGCCAGCAGCTTCGGGACACAGGACACCGGGGAGCTGTTTTTT
len: 16; v_gene: TRBV7-6; j_gene: TRBJ2-6; abundance: .; d_gene: TRBD1; CDR3aa: CASSSGQGSGANVLTF; CDR3nt: TGTGCCAGCAGCTCGGGACAGGGCTCTGGGGCCAACGTCCTGACTTTC
len: 14; v_gene: TRBV2; j_gene: TRBJ1-6; abundance: .; d_gene: .; CDR3aa: CASRGDRGYSPLHF; CDR3nt: TGTGCCAGCAGGGGGGACCGTGGTTATTCACCCCTCCACTTT
len: 17; v_gene: TRBV4-1; j_gene: TRBJ1-6; abundance: .; d_gene: TRBD1; CDR3aa: CASSQDRSGGRNSPLHF; CDR3nt: TGCGCCAGCAGCCAAGATCGATCAGGGGGCCGTAATTCACCCCTCCACTTT
len: 12; v_gene: TRBV6-6; j_gene: TRBJ1-2; abundance: .; d_gene: .; CDR3aa: CASSYSRDGYTF; CDR3nt: TGTGCCAGCAGTTACTCGCGGGATGGCTACACCTTC
len: 12; v_gene: TRBV29-1; j_gene: TRBJ2-7; abundance: .; d_gene: .; CDR3aa: CSVAVQAYEQYF; CDR3nt: TGCAGCGTTGCCGTTCAAGCCTACGAGCAGTACTTC
len: 16; v_gene: TRBV7-2; j_gene: TRBJ2-2; abundance: .; d_gene: TRBD2; CDR3aa: CASSTGLAGLTEELFF; CDR3nt: TGTGCCAGCAGCACCGGACTAGCGGGCCTGACCGAGGAGCTGTTTTTT
len: 12; v_gene: TRBV29-1; j_gene: TRBJ2-5; abundance: .; d_gene: TRBD2; CDR3aa: CSAPWGGETQYF; CDR3nt: TGCAGCGCCCCATGGGGGGGGGAGACCCAGTACTTC
len: 15; v_gene: TRBV5-1; j_gene: TRBJ2-6; abundance: .; d_gene: .; CDR3aa: CASSLSLSGANVLTF; CDR3nt: TGCGCCAGCAGCTTGTCTCTCTCTGGGGCCAACGTCCTGACTTTC
len: 17; v_gene: TRBV18; j_gene: TRBJ2-2; abundance: few; d_gene: TRBD2; CDR3aa: CASSSSSGGPNTGELFF; CDR3nt: TGTGCCAGCTCATCCTCTAGCGGGGGGCCGAACACCGGGGAGCTGTTTTTT
len: 15; v_gene: TRBV7-6; j_gene: TRBJ2-2; abundance: few; d_gene: TRBD1; CDR3aa: CASSRGTGATGELFF; CDR3nt: TGTGCCAGCAGCCGCGGGACAGGGGCAACCGGGGAGCTGTTTTTT
len: 14; v_gene: TRBV10-1; j_gene: TRBJ2-7; abundance: few; d_gene: .; CDR3aa: CARPPGTDPYEQYF; CDR3nt: TGCGCCAGACCTCCCGGGACGGACCCCTACGAGCAGTACTTC
len: 14; v_gene: TRBV5-6; j_gene: TRBJ1-1; abundance: .; d_gene: TRBD1; CDR3aa: CASSLGQGYSEAFF; CDR3nt: TGTGCCAGCAGCTTGGGACAGGGTTACAGTGAAGCTTTCTTT
len: 13; v_gene: TRBV6-1; j_gene: TRBJ1-1; abundance: .; d_gene: .; CDR3aa: CASPGWDNTEAFF; CDR3nt: TGTGCCAGCCCTGGTTGGGATAACACTGAAGCTTTCTTT
len: 18; v_gene: TRBV10-3; j_gene: TRBJ2-7; abundance: .; d_gene: .; CDR3aa: CAISESIIRTGSSYEQYF; CDR3nt: TGTGCCATCAGTGAGTCTATAATCAGGACGGGTAGTTCCTACGAGCAGTACTTC
len: 16; v_gene: TRBV10-1; j_gene: TRBJ2-1; abundance: .; d_gene: .; CDR3aa: CASSESTSSVRNEQFF; CDR3nt: TGCGCCAGCAGTGAGTCAACATCTAGCGTTAGGAATGAGCAGTTCTTC
len: 13; v_gene: TRBV9; j_gene: TRBJ2-5; abundance: .; d_gene: .; CDR3aa: CASSAGAQETQYF; CDR3nt: TGTGCCAGCAGCGCCGGGGCCCAAGAGACCCAGTACTTC
len: 8; v_gene: TRBV19; j_gene: TRBJ1-2; abundance: .; d_gene: .; CDR3aa: CARDGYTF; CDR3nt: TGTGCCAGAGATGGCTACACCTTC
len: 15; v_gene: TRBV7-6; j_gene: TRBJ2-3; abundance: .; d_gene: TRBD1; CDR3aa: CASSLGEGAHDTQYF; CDR3nt: TGTGCCAGCAGCTTAGGCGAGGGGGCGCACGATACGCAGTATTTT
len: 14; v_gene: TRBV6-5; j_gene: TRBJ1-2; abundance: few; d_gene: TRBD1; CDR3aa: CASSRGTGRGGYTF; CDR3nt: TGTGCCAGCAGTAGGGGGACAGGGCGAGGTGGCTACACCTTC
len: 12; v_gene: TRBV28; j_gene: TRBJ2-5; abundance: .; d_gene: .; CDR3aa: CASSPGLETQYF; CDR3nt: TGTGCCAGCAGCCCAGGGTTGGAGACCCAGTACTTC
len: 15; v_gene: TRBV28; j_gene: TRBJ2-1; abundance: .; d_gene: .; CDR3aa: CASSSVMESYNEQFF; CDR3nt: TGTGCCAGCAGTTCCGTCATGGAATCCTACAATGAGCAGTTCTTC
len: 14; v_gene: TRBV4-1; j_gene: TRBJ2-5; abundance: .; d_gene: TRBD1; CDR3aa: CASSPGTGRETQYF; CDR3nt: TGCGCCAGCAGCCCTGGGACAGGGAGAGAGACCCAGTACTTC
len: 16; v_gene: TRBV5-1; j_gene: TRBJ2-7; abundance: .; d_gene: TRBD2; CDR3aa: CASSPGGRFSGGKQYF; CDR3nt: TGCGCCAGCAGCCCGGGGGGGAGGTTTTCTGGTGGGAAGCAGTACTTC
len: 15; v_gene: TRBV11-3; j_gene: TRBJ2-7; abundance: .; d_gene: .; CDR3aa: CASSLVGQSSYEQYF; CDR3nt: TGTGCCAGCAGCTTAGTCGGCCAAAGCTCCTACGAGCAGTACTTC
len: 14; v_gene: TRBV5-4; j_gene: TRBJ1-6; abundance: .; d_gene: .; CDR3aa: CASSLDRSNSPPHF; CDR3nt: TGTGCCAGCAGCTTGGACAGGAGTAATTCACCCCCCCACTTT
len: 16; v_gene: TRBV15; j_gene: TRBJ2-5; abundance: .; d_gene: TRBD2; CDR3aa: CATSIGSGAGQETQYF; CDR3nt: TGTGCCACCAGCATTGGGAGCGGGGCGGGTCAAGAGACCCAGTACTTC
len: 22; v_gene: TRBV27; j_gene: TRBJ2-2; abundance: .; d_gene: .; CDR3aa: CASSFNSLRDIRKGANTGELFF; CDR3nt: TGTGCCAGCAGTTTCAATTCTTTAAGGGACATCCGGAAAGGAGCGAACACCGGGGAGCTGTTTTTT
len: 17; v_gene: TRBV9; j_gene: TRBJ2-3; abundance: .; d_gene: .; CDR3aa: CASSVGPGGLSTDTQYF; CDR3nt: TGTGCCAGCAGCGTAGGCCCAGGTGGCCTTAGCACAGATACGCAGTATTTT
len: 20; v_gene: TRBV11-3; j_gene: TRBJ2-4; abundance: once; d_gene: TRBD1; CDR3aa: CASSSPGQASPELAKNIQYF; CDR3nt: TGTGCCAGCAGCTCGCCGGGACAGGCGTCACCGGAATTAGCCAAAAACATTCAGTACTTC
len: 16; v_gene: TRBV7-9; j_gene: TRBJ2-7; abundance: .; d_gene: TRBD2; CDR3aa: CASSSSGLAFSYEQYF; CDR3nt: TGTGCCAGCAGCTCCTCAGGACTAGCGTTCTCCTACGAGCAGTACTTC
len: 15; v_gene: TRBV2; j_gene: TRBJ2-7; abundance: .; d_gene: TRBD1; CDR3aa: CASSPRGTGMGEQYF; CDR3nt: TGTGCCAGCAGCCCGCGAGGGACAGGGATGGGCGAGCAGTACTTC
len: 16; v_gene: TRBV7-9; j_gene: TRBJ1-2; abundance: .; d_gene: .; CDR3aa: CASSLDPFLRIYGYTF; CDR3nt: TGTGCCAGCAGCCTGGACCCTTTCTTGAGAATCTATGGCTACACCTTC
len: 12; v_gene: TRBV6-6; j_gene: TRBJ2-7; abundance: few; d_gene: .; CDR3aa: CATFDISYEQYF; CDR3nt: TGTGCCACCTTTGACATTTCCTACGAGCAGTACTTC
len: 16; v_gene: TRBV15; j_gene: TRBJ1-6; abundance: once; d_gene: .; CDR3aa: CATSRYRDGPNSPLHF; CDR3nt: TGTGCCACCAGCAGATACCGGGACGGCCCTAATTCACCCCTCCACTTT
len: 15; v_gene: TRBV5-1; j_gene: TRBJ2-1; abundance: .; d_gene: .; CDR3aa: CASSLGRSSYNEQFF; CDR3nt: TGCGCCAGCAGCTTGGGCAGGAGCTCCTACAATGAGCAGTTCTTC
len: 14; v_gene: TRBV7-2; j_gene: TRBJ2-5; abundance: .; d_gene: TRBD1; CDR3aa: CASRVGQAQETQYF; CDR3nt: TGTGCCAGCAGAGTCGGACAGGCCCAAGAGACCCAGTACTTC
len: 16; v_gene: TRBV28; j_gene: TRBJ1-1; abundance: .; d_gene: .; CDR3aa: CASSLYLEGGNTEAFF; CDR3nt: TGTGCCAGCAGTTTATATCTCGAGGGGGGGAACACTGAAGCTTTCTTT
len: 13; v_gene: TRBV5-6; j_gene: TRBJ2-5; abundance: .; d_gene: TRBD2; CDR3aa: CASSIAGQETQYF; CDR3nt: TGTGCCAGCAGCATAGCGGGGCAAGAGACCCAGTACTTC
len: 16; v_gene: TRBV9; j_gene: TRBJ1-1; abundance: .; d_gene: .; CDR3aa: CASSVGVGRLNTEAFF; CDR3nt: TGTGCCAGCAGCGTAGGAGTGGGGAGATTGAACACTGAAGCTTTCTTT
len: 17; v_gene: TRBV11-3; j_gene: TRBJ2-7; abundance: .; d_gene: TRBD1; CDR3aa: CASSMPGQGISSYEQYF; CDR3nt: TGTGCCAGCAGCATGCCGGGACAGGGGATTTCTTCCTACGAGCAGTACTTC
len: 10; v_gene: TRBV20-1; j_gene: TRBJ1-2; abundance: .; d_gene: .; CDR3aa: CSARHYGYTF; CDR3nt: TGCAGTGCTAGACACTATGGCTACACCTTC
len: 15; v_gene: TRBV6-5; j_gene: TRBJ1-1; abundance: .; d_gene: .; CDR3aa: CASSYSIWGNTEAFF; CDR3nt: TGTGCCAGCAGTTACTCGATTTGGGGGAACACTGAAGCTTTCTTT
len: 16; v_gene: TRBV28; j_gene: TRBJ1-2; abundance: few; d_gene: .; CDR3aa: CASSPRRGAGNYGYTF; CDR3nt: TGTGCCAGCAGCCCTAGGAGGGGCGCGGGTAACTATGGCTACACCTTC
len: 15; v_gene: TRBV11-2; j_gene: TRBJ2-5; abundance: .; d_gene: TRBD1; CDR3aa: CASSLGSTGQETQYF; CDR3nt: TGTGCCAGCAGCTTAGGGTCGACAGGGCAAGAGACCCAGTACTTC